This is a list of T cell receptor beta chains from one sample in a study of shared T cell receptors in the human thymus. The protocol was immunoSEQ multiplex PCR, while the TCRdb copy is restricted to in-frame clones and leaves out a portion. In the table there are over 650,000 clones, around 87% of which are singletons. These records were also assigned to another study, of human thymus T cells.

Sequencing was performed on thymocytes. Source of these receptors: a boy under two years old with a congenital heart defect. Both conserved end residues are part of each CDR3. The D gene is left open where the match is weak. Size values are once, few and many counts, or a class for expanded clones, and some rows have none.

>TRBJ1-2|-|TRBV15|-
CATSRDAGYGYTF
TGTGCCACCAGCAGAGATGCAGGCTATGGCTACACCTTC
>TRBJ2-1|-|TRBV5-1|-
CASSRDLSYNEQFF
TGCGCCAGCAGCCGGGACTTGTCCTACAATGAGCAGTTCTTC
>TRBJ2-1|-|TRBV5-1|TRBD2
CASSLTPRTSGTYNEQFF
TGCGCCAGCAGCCTCACCCCTAGGACTAGCGGGACCTACAATGAGCAGTTCTTC
>TRBJ2-5|-|TRBV15|-
CATSMSGQETQYF
TGTGCCACCAGCATGTCGGGACAAGAGACCCAGTACTTC
>TRBJ2-5|-|TRBV7-2|-
CASSLLSGETQYF
TGTGCCAGCAGCTTACTCTCCGGAGAGACCCAGTACTTC
>TRBJ2-7|-|TRBV20-1|-
CSATDTYEQYF
TGCAGTGCTACAGATACCTACGAGCAGTACTTC
>TRBJ2-3|-|TRBV14|-
CASSHHALETPKTDTQYF
TGTGCCAGCAGCCACCACGCACTAGAGACACCTAAGACAGATACGCAGTATTTT
>TRBJ1-5|-|TRBV7-2|TRBD1
CASSFALMGQAQRPQHF
TGTGCCAGCAGCTTCGCCCTGATGGGACAGGCCCAACGGCCCCAGCATTTT
>TRBJ2-2|-|TRBV14|-
CASSQEGHGELFF
TGTGCCAGCAGCCAAGAGGGGCACGGGGAGCTGTTTTTT
>TRBJ2-1|-|TRBV11-2|TRBD1
CASSLDGTGNFNEQFF
TGTGCCAGCAGCTTAGATGGGACAGGCAACTTCAATGAGCAGTTCTTC
>TRBJ2-3|-|TRBV4-1|-
CASNPDLSEDTQYF
TGCGCCAGCAATCCGGACTTGAGTGAAGATACGCAGTATTTT
>TRBJ1-1|once|TRBV28|-
CASSRPSHRAFF
TGTGCCAGCAGTCGACCTAGCCATCGGGCTTTCTTT
>TRBJ2-1|-|TRBV7-8|TRBD2
CASSLVAGPSYNEQFF
TGTGCCAGCAGCTTAGTAGCGGGCCCTTCCTACAATGAGCAGTTCTTC
>TRBJ2-1|-|TRBV28|-
CASSAGSYNEQFF
TGTGCCAGCAGCGCGGGTTCCTACAATGAGCAGTTCTTC
>TRBJ1-1|-|TRBV11-3|-
CASSADSEGGEAFF
TGTGCCAGCAGCGCAGACAGCGAGGGAGGGGAAGCTTTCTTT
>TRBJ1-2|-|TRBV14|TRBD1
CASSSIGQASYGYTF
TGTGCCAGCAGCTCCATAGGACAGGCCTCATATGGCTACACCTTC
>TRBJ2-1|-|TRBV2|-
CASSVLGRDSYNEQFF
TGTGCCAGCAGTGTATTGGGCAGGGACTCCTACAATGAGCAGTTCTTC
>TRBJ2-7|-|TRBV20-1|-
CSASTGYEQYF
TGCAGTGCTAGCACAGGCTACGAGCAGTACTTC
>TRBJ2-2|-|TRBV30|TRBD2
CACRSGGVTGELFF
TGTGCCTGTAGAAGCGGGGGGGTGACCGGGGAGCTGTTTTTT
>TRBJ2-7|-|TRBV7-9|-
CASSLVQGAYEQYF
TGTGCCAGCAGCTTAGTACAGGGAGCCTACGAGCAGTACTTC
>TRBJ1-1|-|TRBV19|TRBD1
CASRGTGGAVNTEAFF
TGTGCCAGTAGGGGGACAGGGGGCGCGGTGAACACTGAAGCTTTCTTT
>TRBJ2-7|-|TRBV14|-
CASSQVTRSYEQYF
TGTGCCAGCAGCCAAGTTACTAGGTCCTACGAGCAGTACTTC
>TRBJ1-2|-|TRBV4-1|-
CASSQPAFDRNYGYTF
TGCGCCAGCAGCCAGCCCGCTTTCGACAGAAACTATGGCTACACCTTC
>TRBJ1-4|-|TRBV30|-
CAWSVPGEKLFF
TGTGCCTGGAGTGTCCCGGGAGAAAAACTGTTTTTT
>TRBJ1-5|-|TRBV6-1|TRBD1
CASSAWTGEDNQPQHF
TGTGCCAGCAGTGCTTGGACAGGGGAAGACAATCAGCCCCAGCATTTT
>TRBJ1-4|-|TRBV18|TRBD1
CASSPDRGWATNEKLFF
TGTGCCAGCTCACCAGACAGGGGATGGGCAACTAATGAAAAACTGTTTTTT
>TRBJ1-2|-|TRBV30|TRBD1
CAWRFPTGRAGIRRYTF
TGTGCCTGGAGGTTCCCGACAGGGCGGGCCGGGATAAGACGCTACACCTTC
>TRBJ2-7|-|TRBV28|-
CASSFSLLYEQYF
TGTGCCAGCAGTTTCTCACTCCTCTACGAGCAGTACTTC
>TRBJ1-1|-|TRBV29-1|-
CSVEDGGGTNTEAFF
TGCAGCGTTGAAGATGGGGGGGGAACGAACACTGAAGCTTTCTTT
>TRBJ2-1|-|TRBV11-2|TRBD2
CASSFCGSPNEQFF
TGTGCCAGCAGCTTTTGCGGGAGCCCCAATGAGCAGTTCTTC
>TRBJ1-4|-|TRBV7-8|TRBD1
CASSLLEGGEYEKLFF
TGTGCCAGCAGCTTATTGGAAGGGGGCGAATATGAAAAACTGTTTTTT
>TRBJ1-1|-|TRBV5-1|-
CASSFGPTLNTEAFF
TGCGCCAGCAGCTTTGGTCCGACATTGAACACTGAAGCTTTCTTT